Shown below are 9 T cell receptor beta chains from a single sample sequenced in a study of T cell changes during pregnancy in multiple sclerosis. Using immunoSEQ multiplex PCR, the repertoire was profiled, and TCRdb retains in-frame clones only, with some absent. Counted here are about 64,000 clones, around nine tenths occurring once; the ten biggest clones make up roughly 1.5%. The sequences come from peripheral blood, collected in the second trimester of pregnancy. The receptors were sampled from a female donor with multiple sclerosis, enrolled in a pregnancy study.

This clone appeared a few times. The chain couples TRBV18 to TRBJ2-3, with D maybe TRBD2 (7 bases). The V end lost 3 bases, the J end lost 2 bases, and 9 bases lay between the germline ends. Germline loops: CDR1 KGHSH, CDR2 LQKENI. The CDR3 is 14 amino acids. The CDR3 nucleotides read TGTGCCAGCTCACCGGCGGGGGCCACAGATACGCAGTATTTT. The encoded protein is CASSPAGATDTQYF.

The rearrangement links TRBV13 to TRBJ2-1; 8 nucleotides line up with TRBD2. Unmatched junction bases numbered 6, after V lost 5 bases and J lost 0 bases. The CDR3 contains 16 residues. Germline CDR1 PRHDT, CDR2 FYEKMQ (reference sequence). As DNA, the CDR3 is TGTGCCAGCAGCCTAAACAGCGGGAGCTCCTACAATGAGCAGTTCTTC. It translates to CASSLNSGSSYNEQFF. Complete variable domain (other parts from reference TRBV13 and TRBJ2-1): AAGVIQSPRHLIKEKRETATLKCYPIPRHDTVYWYQQGPGQDPQFLISFYEKMQSDKGSIPDRFSAQQFSDYHSELNMSSLELGDSALYFCASSLNSGSSYNEQFFGPGTRLTVL.

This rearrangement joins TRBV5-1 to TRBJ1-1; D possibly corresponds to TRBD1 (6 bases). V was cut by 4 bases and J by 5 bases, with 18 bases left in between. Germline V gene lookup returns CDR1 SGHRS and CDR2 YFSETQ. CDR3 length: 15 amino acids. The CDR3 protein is CASSGALQGKTEAFF. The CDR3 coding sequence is TGCGCCAGCAGCGGAGCCCTACAGGGAAAGACTGAAGCTTTCTTT.

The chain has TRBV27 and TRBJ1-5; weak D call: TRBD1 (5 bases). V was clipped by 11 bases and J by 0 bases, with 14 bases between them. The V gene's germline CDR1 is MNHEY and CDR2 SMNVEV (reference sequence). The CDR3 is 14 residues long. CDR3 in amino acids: CARSTAYSNQPQHF. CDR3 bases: TGTGCCCGTTCGACAGCATATAGCAATCAGCCCCAGCATTTT.

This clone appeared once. The CDR3 reads CASDPGTGAANTEAFF. DNA of the CDR3: TGCGCCAGCGACCCCGGGACAGGGGCCGCCAACACTGAAGCTTTCTTT. The chain has TRBV5-1 and TRBJ1-1, with 10 positions matching TRBD1. CDR1 and CDR2 (germline): SGHRS, YFSETQ. The CDR3 loop spans 16 amino acids. V lost 7 bases, J lost 2 bases, and 11 bases stayed unmatched.

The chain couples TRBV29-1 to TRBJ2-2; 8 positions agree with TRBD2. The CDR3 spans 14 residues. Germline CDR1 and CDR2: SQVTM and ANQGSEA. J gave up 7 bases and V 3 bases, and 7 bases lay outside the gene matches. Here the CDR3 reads CSVDGGGRNGELFF. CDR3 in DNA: TGCAGCGTTGATGGCGGGGGGCGGAACGGGGAGCTGTTTTTT.

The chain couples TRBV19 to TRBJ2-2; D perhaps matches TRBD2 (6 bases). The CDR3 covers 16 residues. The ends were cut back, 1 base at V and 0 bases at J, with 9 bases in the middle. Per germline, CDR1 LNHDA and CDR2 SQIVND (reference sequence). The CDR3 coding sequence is TGTGCCAGTAGTATAGGGGGACTGGCGAACACCGGGGAGCTGTTTTTT. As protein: CASSIGGLANTGELFF.

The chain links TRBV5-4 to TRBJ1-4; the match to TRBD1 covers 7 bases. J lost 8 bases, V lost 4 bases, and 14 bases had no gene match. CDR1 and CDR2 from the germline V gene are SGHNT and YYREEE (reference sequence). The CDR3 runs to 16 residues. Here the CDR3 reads CASSADREGPEEKLFF. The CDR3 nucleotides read TGTGCCAGCAGCGCTGACAGGGAAGGGCCAGAGGAAAAACTGTTTTTT.

This chain's CDR3 is CASNSPLARGDTQYF. In DNA form, the CDR3 reads TGTGCCAGTAATAGTCCCCTAGCGAGGGGAGATACGCAGTATTTT. The rearrangement links TRBV19 to TRBJ2-3, with a weak D call TRBD2 (6 bases). Germline assignment: CDR1 LNHDA and CDR2 SQIVND (reference sequence). The V end lost 7 bases, the J end lost 5 bases, and 19 bases lay between the germline ends. This CDR3 comprises 15 residues.